The present T cell receptor beta chain was sequenced within a study of Graves' ophthalmopathy and Graves' hyperthyroidism. Findings and limits, study-wide: The model forecast ophthalmopathy progression, reaching under 71% sensitivity and 72.22% specificity.

RNA transcripts were the source from which TCR beta CDR3 regions were amplified. HTBI primers were used in a first-round RT-PCR, which preceded a second-round multiplex PCR. TCRdb processed the multiplex PCR reads anew with MiXCR; each CDR3 protein has one entry. The table includes under 800,000 distinct CDR3 sequences, about 20% detected once. Orbital computed tomography, thyroid ultrasound, TRAb, serum thyroxine and clinical symptoms formed the basis of diagnosis. The sample holds many counts of this clonotype. Its specificity is not known. CDR3 size: 14 residues. The V end was cut by 3 bases, the J end by 0 bases, with 6 bases between. Germline V lookup: CDR1 SNHLY, CDR2 FYNNEI.

The receptor was derived from a woman between 18 and 29 years old with stable Graves' hyperthyroidism. Some clones in this sample may be carry-over from other donors' samples. The sample was peripheral blood. The chain combines TRBV2 with TRBJ1-3, with no clear D. The CDR3 loop is CASSEGGSGNTIYF. The CDR3 DNA sequence: TGTGCCAGCAGTGAGGGAGGCTCTGGAAACACCATATATTTT. Supplemented by reference TRBV2 and TRBJ1-3, the full variable domain reads EPEVTQTPSHQVTQMGQEVILRCVPISNHLYFYWYRQILGQKVEFLVSFYNNEISEKSEIFDDQFSVERPDGSNFTLKIRSTKLEDSAMYFCASSEGGSGNTIYFGEGSWLTVV.